These 24 T cell receptor beta chains were all obtained from the same sample, sequenced in a study of CD8 T cells in Susac syndrome. After extraction with the RNeasy kit, about 0.5 to 1 ug of the RNA was reverse transcribed using random hexamers. TCRdb reprocessed the immunoSEQ multiplex PCR reads via MiXCR and lists one record per CDR3 protein. Of fewer than 150,000 distinct CDR3 sequences listed, under 95% are singletons. The sequenced sample was CD8+ T cells from PBMCs. All receptors come from a human donor with multiple sclerosis.

The rearrangement links TRBV6-5 to TRBJ2-5, with D perhaps matching TRBD2 (6 bases). The CDR3 is 15 amino acids. CDR1 and CDR2 from the germline V gene are MNHEY and SVGAGI. V was shortened by 0 bases and J by 4 bases, with 12 bases between the two germline ends. The CDR3 nucleotides read TGTGCCAGCAGTTACTCGGGCCAGGGAGGAGAGACCCAGTACTTC. Encoded protein: CASSYSGQGGETQYF.

The chain carries TRBV20-1 and TRBJ1-1; possibly TRBD1 for D (6 bases). There are 13 residues in the CDR3. Looked up from germline, CDR1 is DFQATT and CDR2 is SNEGSKA (reference sequence). Trimming took 3 bases from V and 1 from J, leaving 9 bases between them. The CDR3 DNA sequence: TGCAGTGCTAGGGGGGCTCCGAACACTGAAGCTTTCTTT. Protein: CSARGAPNTEAFF.

This clonotype appeared a single time. This chain joins TRBV11-2 and TRBJ1-5; a possible D gene is TRBD1 (6 bases). Between the trimmed V and J ends, which lost 3 bases and 7 bases, there was a span of 7 bases. The CDR3 spans 12 residues. Germline-derived CDR1 and CDR2 are SGHAT and FQNNGV. The CDR3 reads CASSLTGQPQHF. In DNA form, the CDR3 reads TGTGCCAGCAGCTTGACAGGACAGCCCCAGCATTTT.

The genes are TRBV29-1 and TRBJ2-1; TRBD2 might be the D (6 bases). V was cut by 6 bases and J by 1 base, with 13 bases left in between. This CDR3 has 14 residues. Germline CDR1 SQVTM, CDR2 ANQGSEA. For the CDR3, the DNA is TGCAGCGTCTCGGGAGCGGTGTCCTACAATGAGCAGTTCTTC. Translating it yields CSVSGAVSYNEQFF.

V is TRBV7-8 and J is TRBJ2-5; D is ambiguous. The V and J ends lost 1 base and 1 base respectively, with 7 bases between them. Looked up from germline, CDR1 is SGHVS and CDR2 is FQNEAQ. The length of the CDR3 is 14 residues. The CDR3, as DNA: TGTGCCAGCAGCTTAGACGACGTCCAAGAGACCCAGTACTTC. Encoded protein: CASSLDDVQETQYF.

The chain carries TRBV7-2 and TRBJ2-7; the D gene is possibly TRBD1 (7 bases). V lost 5 bases to trimming and J lost 5 bases, with 19 bases between them. The CDR3 length is 15 residues. Looked up from germline, CDR1 is SGHTA and CDR2 is FQGNSA. This chain's CDR3 is CASSAPLTGRNEQYF. CDR3 nucleotides: TGTGCCAGCAGCGCCCCTTTGACAGGGAGGAACGAGCAGTACTTC.

The rearrangement links TRBV9 to TRBJ2-5; 8 nucleotides align to TRBD1. J was trimmed by 4 bases and V by 1 base; bases with no gene match: 6. Germline V gives CDR1 SGDLS, CDR2 YYNGEE. The CDR3 spans 15 residues. The CDR3 bases are TGTGCCAGCAGCGTACAGGGGGCGCTAGGAGAGACCCAGTACTTC. Translated: CASSVQGALGETQYF.

The CDR3 bases are TGTGCCAGCAGTTTAGGGACAATTAGTGGCACTGAAGCTTTCTTT. Its protein is CASSLGTISGTEAFF. This chain uses TRBV28 with TRBJ1-1, with D possibly being TRBD1 (6 bases). The CDR3 runs to 15 residues. V was trimmed by 2 bases and J by 4 bases, leaving 14 bases between them. CDR1 MDHEN and CDR2 SYDVKM come from the germline V gene.

The chain has TRBV20-1 and TRBJ2-4, with TRBD2 matching over 12 bases. The CDR3 totals 16 residues. Trimming at V came to 2 bases and at J to 13 bases, leaving 15 bases not matched to a gene. Germline assignment: CDR1 DFQATT and CDR2 SNEGSKA (reference sequence). Here the CDR3 reads CSARRTGTSGPHGQYF. The DNA for the CDR3 is TGCAGTGCTAGAAGAACCGGGACTAGCGGGCCTCACGGGCAGTACTTC.

The genes are TRBV3-1 and TRBJ2-1; TRBD2 might be the D (5 bases). The CDR3 is 15 amino acids. V lost 0 bases and J lost 3, with 9 bases in between. CDR1 is LGHDT, CDR2 YNNKEL, per germline (reference sequence). The CDR3 nucleotides are TGTGCCAGCAGCCAAGATCCGGGAATCTACAATGAGCAGTTCTTC. It yields the protein CASSQDPGIYNEQFF.

This chain uses TRBV4-3 with TRBJ2-7; the match to TRBD2 covers 11 bases. The V gene's germline CDR1 is LGHNA and CDR2 YSLEER. V was pared by 3 bases and J by 5 bases, with 6 bases of the junction left unmatched. The CDR3 is made up of 15 amino acids. The CDR3 protein is CASSQPGLAVHEQYF. DNA of the CDR3: TGCGCCAGCAGCCAGCCGGGACTAGCGGTCCACGAGCAGTACTTC.

V gene TRBV10-3 combines with J gene TRBJ2-1; D is undetermined. CDR3 size: 15 residues. Germline CDR1 and CDR2: ENHRY and SYGVKD. V shed 3 bases and J shed 0 bases, with 9 bases lying between them. The CDR3: CAISDVESSYNEQFF. For the CDR3, the DNA is TGTGCCATCAGTGATGTGGAGAGCTCCTACAATGAGCAGTTCTTC.

CDR3 coding DNA: TGTGCCAGCAGCTCCGGAGAGACAGCTTTAGTCGAGCAGTACTTC. Its protein is CASSSGETALVEQYF. The gene calls are TRBV7-9 and TRBJ2-7, with D maybe TRBD1 (5 bases). The V gene's germline CDR1 is SEHNR and CDR2 FQNEAQ (reference sequence). This CDR3 has 15 residues. The V gene lost 4 bases and the J gene lost 6 bases, with 19 bases spanning the gap.

The chain carries TRBV6-2 or TRBV6-3 and TRBJ1-1; tentative D call: TRBD1 (5 bases). V was trimmed by 4 bases and J by 5 bases, leaving 17 bases between them. Germline values: CDR1 MNHEY, CDR2 SVGEGT. The CDR3 totals 15 residues. CDR3 bases: TGTGCCAGCAGTTCCCTGGACAACGTAGGAACTGAAGCTTTCTTT. This codes for CASSSLDNVGTEAFF.

V and J are TRBV28 and TRBJ2-7; 14 bases fit TRBD2. Germline V gene sequence: CDR1 MDHEN, CDR2 SYDVKM. The CDR3 has 14 amino acids. With V trimmed by 6 bases and J by 2 bases, 0 bases remained unmatched. The CDR3 nucleotides are TGTGCCAGCAGGGGACTAGCGGGAGCCTACGAGCAGTACTTC. This encodes CASRGLAGAYEQYF.

J is TRBJ2-1 and V is TRBV7-9; 8 bases fit TRBD2. CDR1 is SEHNR and CDR2 is FQNEAQ in the germline V gene (reference sequence). The CDR3 runs 14 residues. Unmatched junction bases numbered 10, after V lost 8 bases and J lost 7 bases. This chain's CDR3 is CASEIGTSLNEQFF. The CDR3 DNA reads as TGTGCCAGCGAGATCGGGACTAGTCTGAATGAGCAGTTCTTC. The full variable domain, in which reference TRBV7-9 and TRBJ2-1 provide the parts outside the CDR3, is DTGVSQNPRHKITKRGQNVTFRCDPISEHNRLYWYRQTLGQGPEFLTYFQNEAQLEKSRLLSDRFSAERPKGSFSTLEIQRTEQGDSAMYLCASEIGTSLNEQFFGPGTRLTVL.

The chain couples TRBV3-1 to TRBJ1-2; 7 bases agree with TRBD1. Trimming took 3 bases from V and 8 from J; bases not matched to a gene: 6. The CDR3 loop spans 13 amino acids. Looked up from germline, CDR1 is LGHDT and CDR2 is YNNKEL (reference sequence). In DNA, the CDR3 is TGTGCCAGCAGCCACTATACAGGGGAAGGCTACACCTTC. Amino acids: CASSHYTGEGYTF.

The chain employs TRBV19 and TRBJ1-6; TRBD1 matches 7 bases. V shed 5 bases and J 5 bases; nucleotides not matched to a gene: 3. Germline V CDR1 and CDR2: LNHDA, SQIVND (reference sequence). This CDR3 region has 14 residues. The CDR3 region has the DNA TGTGCCAGTAGTCCCGGGACAGATAATTCACCCCTCCACTTT. Translation: CASSPGTDNSPLHF.

V and J are TRBV5-1 and TRBJ2-7; D tentatively reads TRBD1 or TRBD2 (5 bases each). V was shortened by 7 bases and J by 3 bases, with 20 bases between the two germline ends. This CDR3 region has 15 residues. The germline V gene encodes CDR1 SGHRS and CDR2 YFSETQ. The CDR3 region is CASGDEGDVRYEQYF. The CDR3, as DNA: TGCGCCAGCGGGGACGAGGGAGACGTACGCTACGAGCAGTACTTC.

CDR3 bases: TGCGCCAGCCGCCCGGTGGGGGCTAACTATGGCTACACCTTC. It encodes CASRPVGANYGYTF. V is TRBV5-1 and J is TRBJ1-2; D perhaps matches TRBD1 (5 bases). Trimming removed 7 bases from V and 0 bases from J, with 13 bases in between. The CDR3 length is 14 residues. Germline values: CDR1 SGHRS, CDR2 YFSETQ.

This rearrangement joins TRBV6-6 to TRBJ1-1; D ambiguous. The CDR3 consists of 13 residues. The germline V gene encodes CDR1 MNHNY and CDR2 SVGAGI (reference sequence). Trimming cost V 7 bases and J 0 bases, with 9 bases left between them. Here the CDR3 reads CASTSPMNTEAFF. The CDR3 bases are TGTGCCAGCACTTCACCCATGAACACTGAAGCTTTCTTT.

The chain recombines TRBV4-1 with TRBJ2-7; weak D call: TRBD1 (5 bases). Trimming took 3 bases from V and 5 from J, leaving 14 bases between them. The CDR3 has 14 amino acids. CDR1 and CDR2 from the germline V gene are MGHRA and YSYEKL. CDR3 sequence: CASSQIGESHEQYF. Written as DNA, the CDR3 is TGCGCCAGCAGCCAGATAGGGGAATCCCACGAGCAGTACTTC.

This chain joins TRBV24-1 and TRBJ2-3; D is possibly TRBD1 (5 bases). The CDR3 spans 14 residues. Trimming stripped 12 bases from V and 1 base from J, with 16 bases between. From germline, CDR1 is KGHDR and CDR2 SFDVKD. The CDR3, as DNA: TGTGCCCCCCTTAAGGGGAAGGGCACAGATACGCAGTATTTT. This gives the protein CAPLKGKGTDTQYF.

The genes are TRBV30 and TRBJ1-5; D ambiguous. Germline V gives CDR1 GTSNPN, CDR2 SVGIG (reference sequence). This CDR3 spans 13 amino acids. Trimming shortened V by 0 bases and J by 7 bases, and 10 bases separated the two germline ends. Written as DNA, the CDR3 is TGTGCCTGGAGTGTAGGCCGACGGCAGCCCCAGCATTTT. Amino acid sequence: CAWSVGRRQPQHF.